The clone carrying this T cell receptor (beta chain) was observed at least ten times. Germline CDR1 and CDR2: DFQATT and SNEGSKA (reference sequence). Trimming at V came to 2 bases and at J to 8 bases, leaving 4 bases not matched to a gene. The CDR3 is 13 residues long. The source of the sample is a study of T-cell reconstitution after alpha-beta-depleted transplantation in children. Unique molecular identifiers were built into the TCRbeta library. TCRdb passed the PCR reads through MiXCR, listing each CDR3 protein once. The sample has 440,000 or so distinct CDR3 sequences, roughly 11% seen once. The chain employs TRBV20-1 and TRBJ2-1; 9 bases line up with TRBD2. This TCR was sampled from a human donor who donated a stem cell graft to a child with acute myeloid leukemia. The starting material was PBMCs from the stem cell graft donor, obtained from the stem cell graft. The chain's CDR3 is CSARLAGFYEQFF. The CDR3 coding sequence is TGCAGTGCTAGACTAGCGGGATTTTATGAGCAGTTCTTC.